Following are 22 T cell receptor beta chains from one sample sequenced in a study of T-cell reconstitution after alpha-beta-depleted transplantation in children. Using unique molecular identifiers, the investigators prepared the TCRbeta library. One entry per CDR3 protein, called by TCRdb with MiXCR from the PCR reads. The table lists about 410,000 distinct CDR3 sequences, over 20% of them singletons. This sample comprised PBMCs from the stem cell graft donor, obtained from the stem cell graft. The receptors originated from a human donor who donated a stem cell graft to a child with acute myeloid leukemia.

This clonotype was detected only a few times. V usage is TRBV15 and J usage is TRBJ2-5; 8 bases map to TRBD1. V gave up 5 bases and J gave up 1 base; unmatched junction bases: 9. The CDR3 sequence is 16 residues long. CDR1 and CDR2 (germline): LNHNV, YYDKDF (reference sequence). The CDR3 loop reads CATSAPDREAQETQYF. As DNA, the CDR3 is TGTGCCACCAGCGCGCCGGACAGGGAAGCCCAAGAGACCCAGTACTTC. The whole variable domain, filled in from reference TRBV15 and TRBJ2-5, reads DAMVIQNPRYQVTQFGKPVTLSCSQTLNHNVMYWYQQKSSQAPKLLFHYYDKDFNNEADTPDNFQSRRPNTSFCFLDIRSPGLGDTAMYLCATSAPDREAQETQYFGPGTRLLVL.

This clonotype was seen more than once but under ten times. This chain connects TRBV7-9 to TRBJ2-2, with TRBD2 matching over 7 bases. The CDR3 is 15 residues long. Germline CDR1 is SEHNR and CDR2 is FQNEAQ (reference sequence). With 3 bases clipped from V and 3 bases from J, the junction kept 4 bases outside the gene matches. The CDR3 nucleotides are TGTGCCAGCAGCTTCACTAGCGCCTACACCGGGGAGCTGTTTTTT. Residues: CASSFTSAYTGELFF.

This chain uses TRBV7-2 with TRBJ2-5, with a tentative D call TRBD1 (6 bases). The CDR3 is 13 residues long. In germline, CDR1 is SGHTA, CDR2 FQGNSA. Trimming took off 7 bases at V and 5 bases at J, with 14 bases between the two ends. The CDR3 region is CASNRDPWETQYF. Here the CDR3 DNA reads TGTGCCAGCAACAGGGACCCCTGGGAGACCCAGTACTTC.

This clonotype has just a few counts. The chain links TRBV28 to TRBJ2-6; 7 bases match TRBD1. This CDR3 is built from 17 residues. CDR1 and CDR2 from the germline V gene are MDHEN and SYDVKM. The V and J ends lost 6 bases and 0 bases, in that order; junction bases with no gene match: 8. In nucleotides, the CDR3 is TGTGCCAGCAGACTAGGGACAGTCCGCTCTGGGGCCAACGTCCTGACTTTC. It translates to CASRLGTVRSGANVLTF. The variable domain in full, completed from reference TRBV28 and TRBJ2-6, reads DVKVTQSSRYLVKRTGEKVFLECVQDMDHENMFWYRQDPGLGLRLIYFSYDVKMKEKGDIPEGYSVSREKKERFSLILESASTNQTSMYLCASRLGTVRSGANVLTFGAGSRLTVL.

In this sample, this clonotype turned up many times. The chain is built from TRBV20-1 and TRBJ1-6; tentative D call: TRBD1 (5 bases). Trimming stripped 1 base from V and 2 bases from J, with 12 bases between. The CDR3 contains 16 residues. Germline CDR1 and CDR2: DFQATT and SNEGSKA (reference sequence). The DNA for the CDR3 is TGCAGTGCTAGAGTCGCGACAGCTACCTATAATTCACCCCTCCACTTT. Translation: CSARVATATYNSPLHF.

The count of this clonotype is one. The rearrangement joins TRBV6-1 to TRBJ2-1; weak D call: TRBD1 (6 bases). Between the trimmed V and J ends, which lost 11 bases and 8 bases, there was a span of 19 bases. Germline-derived CDR1 and CDR2 are MNHNS and SASEGT. The CDR3 is 13 residues long. The CDR3 nucleotides are TGTGCCGCCGCCTACAGGGAGAGGGATGAGCAGTTCTTC. This codes for CAAAYRERDEQFF.

This clonotype was seen only a few times. V gene TRBV7-3 combines with J gene TRBJ2-1; 11 positions agree with TRBD2. The CDR3 contains 15 residues. The germline V gene has CDR1 SGHTA and CDR2 FQGTGA. The V segment lost 5 bases and the J segment 6 bases; nucleotides outside the gene matches: 6. The CDR3 protein is CASSPRLAGPNEQFF. The CDR3 coding sequence is TGTGCCAGCAGCCCACGACTAGCGGGACCCAATGAGCAGTTCTTC. The whole variable domain, filled in from reference TRBV7-3 and TRBJ2-1, reads GAGVSQTPSNKVTEKGKYVELRCDPISGHTALYWYRQSLGQGPEFLIYFQGTGAADDSGLPNDRFFAVRPEGSVSTLKIQRTERGDSAVYLCASSPRLAGPNEQFFGPGTRLTVL.

The chain is built from TRBV7-9 and TRBJ2-3; no firm D call. The V gene's germline CDR1 is SEHNR and CDR2 FQNEAQ (reference sequence). There are 15 residues in the CDR3. With 1 base removed from V and 2 bases from J, the gap between germline ends came to 10 bases. This CDR3 reads CASSLDGPPTDTQYF. For the CDR3, the DNA is TGTGCCAGCAGCTTAGACGGACCCCCCACAGATACGCAGTATTTT. Combining the CDR3 with reference TRBV7-9 and TRBJ2-3 gives the whole variable domain DTGVSQNPRHKITKRGQNVTFRCDPISEHNRLYWYRQTLGQGPEFLTYFQNEAQLEKSRLLSDRFSAERPKGSFSTLEIQRTEQGDSAMYLCASSLDGPPTDTQYFGPGTRLTVL.

The sample holds many counts of this clonotype. The rearrangement joins TRBV15 to TRBJ2-1, with no clear D. CDR3 size: 17 residues. Germline V gene lookup returns CDR1 LNHNV and CDR2 YYDKDF (reference sequence). Trimming pared 1 base from V and 6 bases from J, leaving 19 bases between. Written as DNA, the CDR3 is TGTGCCACCAGCAGAGGGGCTCGAATTAGAGCTTCCAATGAGCAGTTCTTC. Its protein is CATSRGARIRASNEQFF.

This clonotype was seen repeatedly, ten times or more. The chain joins TRBV20-1 to TRBJ2-2; 9 nucleotides align to TRBD2. Germline loops: CDR1 DFQATT, CDR2 SNEGSKA (reference sequence). V dropped 5 bases and J dropped 6; count of bases not matched to a gene: 4. The CDR3 length is 13 residues. In DNA form, the CDR3 reads TGCAGTGCTTACAGCGGGAGGCCCGGGGAGCTGTTTTTT. Amino acids: CSAYSGRPGELFF.

This clonotype has at least ten counts. The genes are TRBV20-1 and TRBJ2-3; D is undetermined. CDR1 is DFQATT and CDR2 is SNEGSKA in the germline V gene (reference sequence). CDR3 length: 15 residues. V shed 0 bases and J shed 0 bases, with 10 bases lying between them. CDR3 protein: CSARDDGNSTDTQYF. CDR3 coding DNA: TGCAGTGCTAGAGATGACGGTAATAGCACAGATACGCAGTATTTT.

The rearrangement joins TRBV7-3 to TRBJ2-1, with TRBD2 matching over 7 bases. Germline assignment: CDR1 SGHTA and CDR2 FQGTGA. Trimming removed 3 bases from V and 4 bases from J; junction bases left unmatched: 6. The CDR3 consists of 15 residues. The CDR3 nucleotides are TGTGCCAGCAGCTTCGGGACTACCTCGTACAATGAGCAGTTCTTC. Translated, it gives CASSFGTTSYNEQFF.

This clonotype was seen ten or more times. The J gene is TRBJ1-6, the V gene TRBV6-5; D call uncertain. V lost 1 base and J lost 10, with 8 bases in between. The CDR3 loop spans 13 amino acids. Germline V CDR1 and CDR2: MNHEY, SVGAGI. The CDR3 nucleotides read TGTGCCAGCAGTTACTTCGGGAGGTCACCCCTCCACTTT. It yields the protein CASSYFGRSPLHF.

In its sample, this clonotype was seen a few times. V and J are TRBV18 and TRBJ2-3; D not certain. The CDR3 spans 11 residues. V lost 8 bases to trimming and J lost 4 bases, with 7 bases between them. Looked up from germline, CDR1 is KGHSH and CDR2 is LQKENI. CDR3 sequence reads: CASRSPDTQYF. The CDR3 coding sequence is TGTGCCAGCCGCAGTCCAGATACGCAGTATTTT.

The rearrangement joins TRBV5-4 to TRBJ2-7; D may be TRBD1 or TRBD2 (6 bases each). V lost 6 bases, J lost 6 bases, and 25 bases lay in between. The germline CDR1 and CDR2 sequences are SGHNT and YYREEE (reference sequence). The CDR3 covers 16 residues. The CDR3: CASTAGGHHIGGEQYF. The DNA for the CDR3 is TGTGCCAGCACCGCCGGGGGCCATCATATAGGGGGCGAGCAGTACTTC. Variable domain in full (rest from reference TRBV5-4 and TRBJ2-7): ETGVTQSPTHLIKTRGQQVTLRCSSQSGHNTVSWYQQALGQGPQFIFQYYREEENGRGNFPPRFSGLQFPNYSSELNVNALELDDSALYLCASTAGGHHIGGEQYFGPGTRLTVT.

The V gene is TRBV11-2, the J gene TRBJ2-3; 8 bases agree with TRBD2. The V and J ends lost 0 bases and 2 bases, in that order; junction bases with no gene match: 1. Germline V gives CDR1 SGHAT, CDR2 FQNNGV. CDR3 length equals 15 residues. CDR3 amino acids: CASSLELAVTDTQYF. The CDR3 nucleotides are TGTGCCAGCAGCTTAGAACTAGCGGTCACAGATACGCAGTATTTT. The full variable domain, with the rest looked up from reference TRBV11-2 and TRBJ2-3, is EAGVAQSPRYKIIEKRQSVAFWCNPISGHATLYWYQQILGQGPKLLIQFQNNGVVDDSQLPKDRFSAERLKGVDSTLKIQPAKLEDSAVYLCASSLELAVTDTQYFGPGTRLTVL.

The chain uses TRBV20-1 and TRBJ2-1; unclear D gene. The CDR3 loop spans 12 amino acids. Germline assignment: CDR1 DFQATT and CDR2 SNEGSKA (reference sequence). Trimming took 3 bases from V and 5 from J, leaving 8 bases between them. The CDR3 sequence is CSARTPHNEQFF. As DNA, the CDR3 is TGCAGTGCTAGGACCCCCCACAATGAGCAGTTCTTC.

In its sample, this clonotype was seen a few times. The chain links TRBV24-1 to TRBJ2-7; the D gene is possibly TRBD2 (6 bases). Germline lookup yields CDR1 KGHDR and CDR2 SFDVKD. The CDR3 extends over 13 amino acids. Trimming took 4 bases from V and 3 from J, leaving 9 bases between them. The CDR3: CATSEAGSYEQYF. Here the CDR3 DNA reads TGTGCCACCAGTGAAGCCGGGAGCTACGAGCAGTACTTC.

As to this clonotype: A much larger clone is a single base away; this may be a read error. V is TRBV29-1 and J is TRBJ1-1, with D possibly being TRBD1 (6 bases). This CDR3 contains 12 residues. Germline V lookup: CDR1 SQVTM, CDR2 ANQGSEA. The CDR3 nucleotides are TGCAGCGTTGACTGGGGGGCGACTGAAGCTTTGTTT. Residues: CSVDWGATEALF.

This clonotype was seen only a few times. The rearrangement joins TRBV12-3 or TRBV12-4 to TRBJ1-5; D is undetermined. CDR3 size: 12 residues. V was shortened by 2 bases and J by 13 bases, with 12 bases between the two germline ends. This chain's CDR3 is CASSLRALKQHF. CDR3 coding DNA: TGTGCCAGCAGTTTAAGGGCTTTGAAACAGCATTTT.

The CDR3 loop is CSARDHGGIWGEQYF. The CDR3 nucleotides read TGCAGTGCTAGAGATCATGGAGGGATCTGGGGCGAGCAGTACTTC. V and J are TRBV20-1 and TRBJ2-7; TRBD2 is a possible D gene (6 bases). V gave up 0 bases and J gave up 6 bases, with 18 bases separating them. This CDR3 is 15 amino acids long. Germline loops: CDR1 DFQATT, CDR2 SNEGSKA (reference sequence).

This clonotype was observed at least ten times. The chain carries TRBV20-1 and TRBJ2-1; D is uncertain. The CDR3 runs to 16 residues. The germline gives CDR1 DFQATT, CDR2 SNEGSKA (reference sequence). V gave up 1 base and J gave up 2 bases, with 15 bases separating them. CDR3 nucleotide sequence: TGCAGTGCTAGAGGGTGGCGATACACCGCCTACAATGAGCAGTTCTTC. It codes for CSARGWRYTAYNEQFF.